The source of this T cell receptor beta chain is a study of spatial heterogeneity in lung cancer. This clonotype was seen ten or more times. Trimming pared 4 bases from V and 5 bases from J, leaving 12 bases between. The CDR3 is 13 residues long. TCRdb used MiXCR to reprocess the 5' RACE reads, holding one entry per CDR3 protein. The data show roughly 110,000 distinct CDR3 sequences, more than 10% seen once. Time point in this sample: blood at routine non-recurrence follow-up after resection. Material: PBMCs, obtained at follow-up. This TCR was recovered from a female donor with early-stage non-small cell lung cancer. This chain uses TRBV12-3 or TRBV12-4 with TRBJ2-7; D is unclear. The CDR3 bases are TGTGCCAGCAGTTCTAATAGCCCCCACGAGCAGTACTTC. Amino acid sequence: CASSSNSPHEQYF.